This is a list of T cell receptor beta chains from one sample in a study of T cells in tumors after PD-1 blockade. Sequencing used immunoSEQ multiplex PCR; TCRdb keeps in-frame clones, though not all of them. This table holds about 5,800 clones, 55% to 75% found once. The sample consisted of tumor tissue, taken before anti-PD-1 treatment. Receptor source: a human donor with basal cell carcinoma. The conserved cysteine and the conserved F or W are not part of the CDR3 here. Size is omitted from some rows. Given values are once, few, many or a class for expanded clones.

v_call	j_call	clone_size	cdr3_aa
TRBV30	TRBJ1-1	-	ALGQGVFMNTEAF
TRBV5-8	TRBJ1-3	-	ASSFTGISSGNTIY
TRBV5-1	TRBJ2-1	-	ASRSDTYNEQF
TRBV7-3	TRBJ2-3	-	ASSLYPKWTDTQY
TRBV6-1	TRBJ2-1	-	ASSDSARQF
TRBV12-3/TRBV12-4	TRBJ1-5	-	ASSPDYNQPQH
TRBV9	TRBJ2-5	-	ASSAGQLAGGSETQY
TRBV9	TRBJ2-7	-	ASSVGGDPSYEQY
TRBV11-1	TRBJ1-5	-	ASSWGVNQPQH
TRBV18	TRBJ2-5	-	ASSPPGLAFETQY
TRBV7-6	TRBJ1-6	-	ASSLAYSDRPLH
TRBV13	TRBJ1-2	-	ASSLNGRSGYT
TRBV4-1	TRBJ1-5	-	ASSQVWGGQQPQH
TRBV28	TRBJ2-1	-	ASSSQTDAWNEQF
TRBV7-2	TRBJ2-5	-	ASSLGTGTETQY
TRBV12-3/TRBV12-4	TRBJ2-1	-	ASRSQGKGGQF
TRBV3-1/TRBV3-2	TRBJ2-1	once	ASSTGGGDEQF
TRBV10-3	TRBJ1-4	-	AISDPGGNNEKLF
TRBV15	TRBJ2-5	-	ATSRVGFGDSQETQY
TRBV2	TRBJ1-2	-	ASSAPGSFYGYT
TRBV5-1	TRBJ1-4	-	ASSLTGAATNEKLF
TRBV7-9	TRBJ2-2	-	ASNEARDRITGELF
TRBV29-1	TRBJ1-1	-	SAESPNTEAF
TRBV13	TRBJ1-2	-	ASSLGSGFSYGYT